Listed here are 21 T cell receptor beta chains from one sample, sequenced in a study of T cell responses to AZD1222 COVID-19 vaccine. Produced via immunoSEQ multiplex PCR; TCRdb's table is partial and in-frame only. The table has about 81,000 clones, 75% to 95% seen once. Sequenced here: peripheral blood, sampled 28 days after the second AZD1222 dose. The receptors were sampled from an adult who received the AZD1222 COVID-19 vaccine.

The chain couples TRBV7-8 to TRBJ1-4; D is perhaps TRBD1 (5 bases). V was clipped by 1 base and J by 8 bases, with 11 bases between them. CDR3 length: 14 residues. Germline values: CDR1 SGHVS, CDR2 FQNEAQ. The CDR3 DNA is TGTGCCAGCAGCTTAGTCACAGGAGGGGAAAAACTGTTTTTT. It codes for CASSLVTGGEKLFF.

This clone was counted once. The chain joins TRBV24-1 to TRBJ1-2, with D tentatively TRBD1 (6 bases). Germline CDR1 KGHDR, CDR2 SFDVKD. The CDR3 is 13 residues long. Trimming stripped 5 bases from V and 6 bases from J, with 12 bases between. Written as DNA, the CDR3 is TGTGCCACCAGTGGAAGACAGGAGAATGGCTACACCTTC. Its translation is CATSGRQENGYTF.

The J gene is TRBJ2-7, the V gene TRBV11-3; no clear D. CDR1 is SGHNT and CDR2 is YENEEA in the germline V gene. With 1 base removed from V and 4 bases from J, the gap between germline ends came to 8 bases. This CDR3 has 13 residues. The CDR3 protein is CASSLGPSYEQYF. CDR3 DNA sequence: TGTGCCAGCAGCTTAGGTCCGTCTTACGAGCAGTACTTC.

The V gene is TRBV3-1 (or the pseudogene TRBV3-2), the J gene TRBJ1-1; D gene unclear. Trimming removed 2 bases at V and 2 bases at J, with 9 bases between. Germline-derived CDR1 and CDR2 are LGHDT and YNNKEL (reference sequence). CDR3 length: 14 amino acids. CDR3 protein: CASSQLWLNTEAFF. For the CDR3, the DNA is TGTGCCAGCAGCCAACTATGGCTAAACACTGAAGCTTTCTTT.

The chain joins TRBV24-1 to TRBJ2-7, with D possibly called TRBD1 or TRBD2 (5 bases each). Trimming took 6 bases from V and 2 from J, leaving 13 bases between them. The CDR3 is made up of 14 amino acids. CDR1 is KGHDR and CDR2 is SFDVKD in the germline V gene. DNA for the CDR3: TGTGCCACCAGTCCGGGGCAAGGAACCTACGAGCAGTACTTC. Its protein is CATSPGQGTYEQYF.

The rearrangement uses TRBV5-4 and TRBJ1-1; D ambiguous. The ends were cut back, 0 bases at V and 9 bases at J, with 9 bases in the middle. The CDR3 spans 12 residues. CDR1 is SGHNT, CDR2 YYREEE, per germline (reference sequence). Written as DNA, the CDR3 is TGTGCCAGCAGCTTGGGGCCCAGCCAAGCTTTCTTT. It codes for CASSLGPSQAFF.

CDR3 sequence: CASSSYQETQYF. CDR3 DNA sequence: TGTGCCAGCTCATCGTACCAAGAGACCCAGTACTTC. The gene calls are TRBV18 and TRBJ2-5, with D uncertain. This CDR3 contains 12 residues. The germline CDR1 and CDR2 sequences are KGHSH and LQKENI. V lost 5 bases and J lost 0, with 4 bases in between.

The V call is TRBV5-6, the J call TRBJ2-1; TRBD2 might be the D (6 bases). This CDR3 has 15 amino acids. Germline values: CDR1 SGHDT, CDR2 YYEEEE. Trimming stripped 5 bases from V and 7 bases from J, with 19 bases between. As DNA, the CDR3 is TGTGCCAGCAGTCACACTAGCCCGCCGCGTAATGAGCAGTTCTTC. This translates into CASSHTSPPRNEQFF.

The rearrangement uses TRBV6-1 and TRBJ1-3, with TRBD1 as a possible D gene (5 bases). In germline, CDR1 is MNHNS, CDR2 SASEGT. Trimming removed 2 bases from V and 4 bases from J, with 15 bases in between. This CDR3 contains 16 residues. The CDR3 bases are TGTGCCAGCAGTGAACTCTCCTGGGGGTTAGGAAACACCATATATTTT. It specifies CASSELSWGLGNTIYF.

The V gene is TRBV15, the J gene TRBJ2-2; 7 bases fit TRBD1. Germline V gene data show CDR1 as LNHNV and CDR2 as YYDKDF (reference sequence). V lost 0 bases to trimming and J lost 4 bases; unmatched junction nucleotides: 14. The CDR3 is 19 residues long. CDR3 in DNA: TGTGCCACCAGCAGAGATAGAAAGGGGGCAGGGTTAGGCACCGGGGAGCTGTTTTTT. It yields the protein CATSRDRKGAGLGTGELFF.

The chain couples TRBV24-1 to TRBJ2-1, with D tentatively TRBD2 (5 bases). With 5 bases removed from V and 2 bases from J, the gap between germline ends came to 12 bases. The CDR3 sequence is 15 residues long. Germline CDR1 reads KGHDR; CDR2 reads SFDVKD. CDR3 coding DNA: TGTGCCACCAGTGTGGGTCCCGGGGCCTACAATGAGCAGTTCTTC. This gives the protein CATSVGPGAYNEQFF.

In DNA, the CDR3 is TGCGCCAGCAGACTGGCTGCGGGGGAGGGCAATTACGAGCAGTACTTC. It encodes CASRLAAGEGNYEQYF. The chain recombines TRBV5-1 with TRBJ2-7, with TRBD2 matching over 7 bases. The CDR3 is 16 amino acids. V lost 5 bases, J lost 4 bases, and 15 bases stayed unmatched. Germline V gene sequence: CDR1 SGHRS, CDR2 YFSETQ.

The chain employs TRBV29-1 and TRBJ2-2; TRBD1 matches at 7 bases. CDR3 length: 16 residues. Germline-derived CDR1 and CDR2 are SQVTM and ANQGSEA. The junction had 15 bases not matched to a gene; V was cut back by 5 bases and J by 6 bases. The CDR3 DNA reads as TGCAGCGTTCAACCACTAAGGGACAGTGTGGCCGGGGAGCTGTTTTTT. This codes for CSVQPLRDSVAGELFF.

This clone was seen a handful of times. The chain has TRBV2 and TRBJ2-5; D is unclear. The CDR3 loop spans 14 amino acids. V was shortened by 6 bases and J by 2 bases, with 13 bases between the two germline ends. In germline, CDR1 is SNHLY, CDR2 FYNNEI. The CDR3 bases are TGTGCCAGCAGACCCAACAGAGATCAAGAGACCCAGTACTTC. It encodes CASRPNRDQETQYF. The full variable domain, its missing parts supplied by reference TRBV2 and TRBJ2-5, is EPEVTQTPSHQVTQMGQEVILRCVPISNHLYFYWYRQILGQKVEFLVSFYNNEISEKSEIFDDQFSVERPDGSNFTLKIRSTKLEDSAMYFCASRPNRDQETQYFGPGTRLLVL.

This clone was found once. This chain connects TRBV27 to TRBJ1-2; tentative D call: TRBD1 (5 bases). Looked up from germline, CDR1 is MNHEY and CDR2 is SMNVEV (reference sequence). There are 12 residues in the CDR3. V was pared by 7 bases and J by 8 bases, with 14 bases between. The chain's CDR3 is CASKWGFGGYTF. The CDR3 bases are TGTGCCAGCAAGTGGGGCTTCGGGGGCTACACCTTC.

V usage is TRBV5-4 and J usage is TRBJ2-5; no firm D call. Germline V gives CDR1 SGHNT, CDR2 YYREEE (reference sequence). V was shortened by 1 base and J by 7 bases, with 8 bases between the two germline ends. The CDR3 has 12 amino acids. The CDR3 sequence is CASSLKLGTQYF. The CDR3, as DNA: TGTGCCAGCAGCTTGAAGCTGGGGACCCAGTACTTC. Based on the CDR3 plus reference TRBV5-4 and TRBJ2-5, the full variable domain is ETGVTQSPTHLIKTRGQQVTLRCSSQSGHNTVSWYQQALGQGPQFIFQYYREEENGRGNFPPRFSGLQFPNYSSELNVNALELDDSALYLCASSLKLGTQYFGPGTRLLVL.

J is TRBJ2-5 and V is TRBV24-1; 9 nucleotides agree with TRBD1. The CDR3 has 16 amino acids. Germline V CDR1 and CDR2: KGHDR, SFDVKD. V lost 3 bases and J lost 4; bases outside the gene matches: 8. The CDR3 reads CATSDPSGTGPETQYF. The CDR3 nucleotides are TGTGCCACCAGTGATCCATCCGGGACAGGGCCAGAGACCCAGTACTTC.

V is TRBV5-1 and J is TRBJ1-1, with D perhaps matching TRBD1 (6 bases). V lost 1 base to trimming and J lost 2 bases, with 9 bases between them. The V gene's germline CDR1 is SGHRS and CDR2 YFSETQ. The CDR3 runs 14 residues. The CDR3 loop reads CASSLPGQNTEAFF. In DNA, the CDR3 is TGCGCCAGCAGCTTGCCGGGACAAAACACTGAAGCTTTCTTT.

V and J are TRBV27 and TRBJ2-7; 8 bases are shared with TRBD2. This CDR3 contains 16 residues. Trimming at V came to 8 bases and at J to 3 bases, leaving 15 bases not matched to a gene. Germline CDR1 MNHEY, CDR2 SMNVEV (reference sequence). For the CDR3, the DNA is TGTGCCAGCTTCCCTCTGGTCCAGCGGGAGCGCTACGAGCAGTACTTC. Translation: CASFPLVQRERYEQYF.

Here the CDR3 DNA reads TGTGCCAGCAGCCTCCAGGGCGGCCCCTACGAGCAGTACTTC. Amino acid sequence: CASSLQGGPYEQYF. V usage is TRBV14 and J usage is TRBJ2-7; TRBD1 might be the D (5 bases). The germline gives CDR1 SGHDN, CDR2 FVKESK. V was cut by 4 bases and J by 2 bases, with 12 bases left in between. This CDR3 spans 14 amino acids.

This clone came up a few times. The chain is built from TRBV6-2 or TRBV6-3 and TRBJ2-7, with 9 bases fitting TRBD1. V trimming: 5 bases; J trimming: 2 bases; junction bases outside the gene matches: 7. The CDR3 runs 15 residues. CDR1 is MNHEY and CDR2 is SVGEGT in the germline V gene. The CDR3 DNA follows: TGTGCCAGCAGTGACCCCGGGACAGGGACCTACGAGCAGTACTTC. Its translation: CASSDPGTGTYEQYF.